The 26 T cell receptor beta chains reported below all come from one sample, sequenced in a study of blood T cell repertoires in COVID-19. Some clones are missing from TCRdb's copy, which holds only in-frame ones; the method was immunoSEQ multiplex PCR. The table records roughly 200,000 clones, roughly 80% of them present only once. Sequences were obtained from peripheral blood. The origin of the receptors is a woman over 75 with acute or convalescent COVID-19.

The chain is built from TRBV7-2 and TRBJ1-6; a possible D gene is TRBD1 (5 bases). Trimming removed 5 bases at V and 9 bases at J, with 14 bases between. The CDR3 consists of 14 residues. Germline V gene sequence: CDR1 SGHTA, CDR2 FQGNSA. CDR3 in amino acids: CASSTWGGSSPLHF. CDR3 DNA: TGTGCCAGCAGCACGTGGGGGGGAAGTTCACCCCTCCACTTT.

The chain has TRBV4-1 and TRBJ1-6; tentatively, D is TRBD1 (5 bases). CDR1 and CDR2 (germline): MGHRA, YSYEKL. V was cut by 3 bases and J by 9 bases, with 15 bases left in between. This CDR3 spans 15 amino acids. The CDR3 region is CASSHGIWGRSPLHF. DNA for the CDR3: TGCGCCAGCAGCCACGGAATTTGGGGCCGTTCACCCCTCCACTTT.

The chain combines TRBV11-2 with TRBJ1-5; a weak D match, TRBD1 (5 bases). The CDR3 covers 17 residues. The germline V and J ends were trimmed by 0 bases and 3 bases, with 15 bases remaining between them. Per germline, CDR1 SGHAT and CDR2 FQNNGV. The CDR3 loop reads CASSLDFPPRDNQPQHF. The DNA of the CDR3 is TGTGCCAGCAGCTTAGATTTCCCCCCCAGGGACAATCAGCCCCAGCATTTT.

This clone was counted a few times. This chain uses TRBV13 with TRBJ1-2; D unclear. Trimming left V 6 bases short and J 0 bases short, with 5 bases between. There are 12 residues in the CDR3. CDR1 and CDR2 from the germline V gene are PRHDT and FYEKMQ (reference sequence). CDR3 sequence (DNA): TGTGCCAGCAGACACACTAACTATGGCTACACCTTC. The encoded protein is CASRHTNYGYTF.

The CDR3 DNA reads as TGTGCCTGGATCGACAGGGGGATGTACACTGAAGCTTTCTTT. It specifies CAWIDRGMYTEAFF. This rearrangement joins TRBV30 to TRBJ1-1; 9 positions agree with TRBD1. Germline loops: CDR1 GTSNPN, CDR2 SVGIG (reference sequence). This CDR3 spans 14 amino acids. V trimming: 4 bases; J trimming: 3 bases; junction bases outside the gene matches: 6.

The chain carries TRBV21-1 and TRBJ2-1; the D call in the table, TRBD2, was not verified against the DNA. TRBV21-1 is termed a pseudogene. The CDR3 runs to 14 residues. CDR3 in DNA: TGTGCCAGCAGCATGGGCGGGGCCCGGGGGGAGCAGTTCTTC. Encoded protein: CASSMGGARGEQFF.

This clone was seen a single time. This chain links TRBV7-9 with TRBJ1-6; D gene ambiguous. Trimming removed 5 bases from V and 7 bases from J, with 6 bases in between. The CDR3 spans 12 residues. CDR1 and CDR2 (germline): SEHNR, FQNEAQ (reference sequence). The CDR3 loop reads CASSPENSPLHF. Here the CDR3 DNA reads TGTGCCAGCAGCCCGGAGAATTCACCCCTCCACTTT.

V and J are TRBV5-4 and TRBJ2-3, with D tentatively TRBD1 (7 bases). The V and J ends lost 4 bases and 6 bases respectively, with 21 bases between them. The V gene's germline CDR1 is SGHNT and CDR2 YYREEE (reference sequence). The CDR3 is made up of 16 amino acids. The CDR3 DNA reads TGTGCCAGCAGCAACCCTTCAGGGGAGGACAGGGATACGCAGTATTTT. This translates into CASSNPSGEDRDTQYF. The full variable domain, rest sourced from reference TRBV5-4 and TRBJ2-3, is ETGVTQSPTHLIKTRGQQVTLRCSSQSGHNTVSWYQQALGQGPQFIFQYYREEENGRGNFPPRFSGLQFPNYSSELNVNALELDDSALYLCASSNPSGEDRDTQYFGPGTRLTVL.

V and J are TRBV15 and TRBJ2-6; D is uncertain. Trimming took 1 base from V and 1 from J, leaving 8 bases between them. The CDR3 contains 16 residues. The V gene's germline CDR1 is LNHNV and CDR2 YYDKDF (reference sequence). The CDR3 sequence is CATSRGTVSGANVLTF. The CDR3 DNA sequence: TGTGCCACCAGCAGAGGTACGGTTTCTGGGGCCAACGTCCTGACTTTC.

This clone has more than one count but fewer than ten. The chain combines TRBV6-5 with TRBJ1-1; perhaps TRBD1 as D (6 bases). Germline assignment: CDR1 MNHEY and CDR2 SVGAGI. CDR3 length: 13 amino acids. V was cut by 7 bases and J by 4 bases, with 13 bases left in between. CDR3 nucleotide sequence: TGTGCCAGCAAAGGGGGTCGCGGCACTGAAGCTTTCTTT. It codes for CASKGGRGTEAFF.

The chain has TRBV23-1 and TRBJ2-1, with D perhaps matching TRBD2 (5 bases). TRBV23-1 is placed among ORFs of uncertain function. V lost 5 bases, J lost 2 bases, and 16 bases lay in between. The CDR3 is made up of 16 amino acids. CDR3 sequence reads: CASSYRLKRPYNEQFF. For the CDR3, the DNA is TGCGCCAGCAGTTACCGACTAAAGCGACCCTACAATGAGCAGTTCTTC.

The chain has TRBV5-4 and TRBJ2-7, with D unclear. The CDR3 consists of 14 residues. V dropped 4 bases and J dropped 3 bases, with 14 bases sitting between them. Germline V gene data show CDR1 as SGHNT and CDR2 as YYREEE (reference sequence). CDR3 in DNA: TGTGCCAGCAGCCCCCAGGCCGAGAACTACGAGCAGTACTTC. This encodes CASSPQAENYEQYF.

V and J are TRBV5-1 and TRBJ1-2, with D possibly matching TRBD1 (5 bases). Germline lookup yields CDR1 SGHRS and CDR2 YFSETQ. Deletions cut 4 bases from V and 1 base from J, with 20 bases between. CDR3 length: 17 amino acids. The chain's CDR3 is CASSADPPGGNNYGYTF. The CDR3 bases are TGCGCCAGCAGCGCAGACCCCCCCGGGGGTAATAACTATGGCTACACCTTC.

This chain links TRBV5-5 with TRBJ2-6, with 7 bases lining up with TRBD1. Germline V gene data show CDR1 as SGHKS and CDR2 as YYEKEE (reference sequence). Trimming at V came to 1 base and at J to 0 bases, leaving 7 bases not matched to a gene. The CDR3 spans 18 residues. The CDR3 spells CASSLQGGRVSGANVLTF. In DNA, the CDR3 is TGTGCCAGCAGCTTGCAAGGGGGCCGCGTCTCTGGGGCCAACGTCCTGACTTTC. The whole variable domain, remainder taken from reference TRBV5-5 and TRBJ2-6, is DAGVTQSPTHLIKTRGQQVTLRCSPISGHKSVSWYQQVLGQGPQFIFQYYEKEERGRGNFPDRFSARQFPNYSSELNVNALLLGDSALYLCASSLQGGRVSGANVLTFGAGSRLTVL.

The chain is built from TRBV11-2 and TRBJ1-5; 7 nucleotides agree with TRBD1. Per germline, CDR1 SGHAT and CDR2 FQNNGV. The ends lost 5 bases at V and 4 bases at J; junction bases unmatched: 5. The CDR3 runs to 14 residues. The CDR3 DNA reads as TGTGCCAGCAGCCATCAGGGGGGTAATCAGCCCCAGCATTTT. It specifies CASSHQGGNQPQHF.

This clone was picked up many times. The V gene is TRBV3-1 (or the pseudogene TRBV3-2), the J gene TRBJ1-2; D is uncertain. From germline, CDR1 is LGHDT and CDR2 YNNKEL (reference sequence). The CDR3 loop spans 14 amino acids. Trimming took 4 bases from V and 7 from J, leaving 16 bases between them. The CDR3 here is CASSPDYKDGGYTF. Written as DNA, the CDR3 is TGTGCCAGCAGCCCGGACTACAAAGATGGTGGCTACACCTTC.

The J gene is TRBJ1-6, the V gene TRBV9; 8 bases map to TRBD1. This CDR3 contains 16 residues. Germline lookup yields CDR1 SGDLS and CDR2 YYNGEE. V shed 0 bases and J 5 bases; nucleotides not matched to a gene: 4. In DNA, the CDR3 is TGTGCCAGCAGCGTAGGCACAGGGGGAGATAATTCACCCCTCCACTTT. Amino acid sequence: CASSVGTGGDNSPLHF.

The DNA of the CDR3 is TGTGCCAGCAGTGAATTCGGGGCGGAGGGAATAGGGAACTACGAGCAGTACTTC. It codes for CASSEFGAEGIGNYEQYF. The rearrangement joins TRBV6-1 to TRBJ2-7; possibly TRBD2 for D (6 bases). The germline V gene has CDR1 MNHNS and CDR2 SASEGT. Trimming cost V 2 bases and J 3 bases, with 23 bases left between them. The CDR3 runs to 18 residues.

V and J are TRBV28 and TRBJ1-1; D gene ambiguous. Trimming removed 10 bases at V and 2 bases at J, with 14 bases between. The CDR3 contains 13 residues. CDR1 is MDHEN, CDR2 SYDVKM, per germline. The CDR3 protein is CATIQPGNTEAFF. The CDR3 coding sequence is TGTGCCACCATACAACCAGGAAACACTGAAGCTTTCTTT. Full variable domain (rest looked up from reference TRBV28 and TRBJ1-1): DVKVTQSSRYLVKRTGEKVFLECVQDMDHENMFWYRQDPGLGLRLIYFSYDVKMKEKGDIPEGYSVSREKKERFSLILESASTNQTSMYLCATIQPGNTEAFFGQGTRLTVV.

This clone appeared once. The chain carries TRBV4-1 and TRBJ2-7; TRBD2 agrees at 10 bases. Trimming removed 1 base from V and 6 bases from J; junction bases left unmatched: 9. The CDR3 runs to 16 residues. The germline CDR1 and CDR2 sequences are MGHRA and YSYEKL. Here the CDR3 reads CASSQALLAGEGEQYF. The CDR3 nucleotides are TGCGCCAGCAGCCAAGCTCTGCTAGCGGGGGAAGGCGAGCAGTACTTC.

This chain links TRBV5-1 with TRBJ2-2, with 9 bases matching TRBD2. The V segment lost 9 bases and the J segment 2 bases; nucleotides outside the gene matches: 2. The CDR3 totals 13 residues. Germline V CDR1 and CDR2: SGHRS, YFSETQ. Here the CDR3 reads CAKTSGNTGELFF. The CDR3 DNA follows: TGCGCCAAGACTAGCGGAAACACCGGGGAGCTGTTTTTT. Filled out from reference TRBV5-1 and TRBJ2-2, the complete variable domain reads KAGVTQTPRYLIKTRGQQVTLSCSPISGHRSVSWYQQTPGQGLQFLFEYFSETQRNKGNFPGRFSGRQFSNSRSEMNVSTLELGDSALYLCAKTSGNTGELFFGEGSRLTVL.

This chain joins TRBV21-1 and TRBJ2-7; the table's D call, TRBD1, was not checked against the DNA. TRBV21-1 is noted as a pseudogene. The CDR3 is 17 residues long. The CDR3 region has the DNA TGTGCCAGCAGCCCCAGGCGACAGATCGTATTACCCTACGAGCAGTACTTC. Translating gives CASSPRRQIVLPYEQYF.

This clone was recorded a few times. The chain uses TRBV19 and TRBJ1-5, with D possibly being TRBD1 (5 bases). With 6 bases removed from V and 6 bases from J, the gap between germline ends came to 18 bases. Looked up from germline, CDR1 is LNHDA and CDR2 is SQIVND (reference sequence). This CDR3 contains 15 residues. Written as DNA, the CDR3 is TGTGCCAGTAGACCGGGACCCCAGCGGGTTCAGCCCCAGCATTTT. This encodes CASRPGPQRVQPQHF.

The rearrangement joins TRBV2 to TRBJ1-4, with a possible D match to TRBD1 (5 bases). Germline assignment: CDR1 SNHLY and CDR2 FYNNEI. V was clipped by 3 bases and J by 3 bases, with 11 bases between them. This CDR3 is 15 amino acids long. This CDR3 is CASSDLGGANEKLFF. CDR3 coding DNA: TGTGCCAGCAGTGATCTGGGGGGAGCTAATGAAAAACTGTTTTTT.

J is TRBJ2-2 and V is TRBV6-1; D possibly corresponds to TRBD2 (7 bases). The CDR3 extends over 20 amino acids. V was shortened by 1 base and J by 2 bases, with 23 bases between the two germline ends. Germline values: CDR1 MNHNS, CDR2 SASEGT. This CDR3 reads CASSEGRSGWGGFNTGELFF. CDR3 DNA: TGTGCCAGCAGTGAAGGGAGGTCTGGTTGGGGGGGCTTCAACACCGGGGAGCTGTTTTTT.

The chain employs TRBV25-1 and TRBJ2-5, with D possibly TRBD2 on 5 matching bases. CDR1 and CDR2 (germline): MGHDK, SYGVNS. The CDR3 is 14 residues long. Trimming took 4 bases from V and 2 from J, leaving 11 bases between them. The CDR3 bases are TGTGCCAGCAGTGCCGTCGGGGTTCAAGAGACCCAGTACTTC. Residues: CASSAVGVQETQYF. Looking up the rest from reference TRBV25-1 and TRBJ2-5 gives the full variable domain: EADIYQTPRYLVIGTGKKITLECSQTMGHDKMYWYQQDPGMELHLIHYSYGVNSTEKGDLSSESTVSRIRTEHFPLTLESARPSHTSQYLCASSAVGVQETQYFGPGTRLLVL.